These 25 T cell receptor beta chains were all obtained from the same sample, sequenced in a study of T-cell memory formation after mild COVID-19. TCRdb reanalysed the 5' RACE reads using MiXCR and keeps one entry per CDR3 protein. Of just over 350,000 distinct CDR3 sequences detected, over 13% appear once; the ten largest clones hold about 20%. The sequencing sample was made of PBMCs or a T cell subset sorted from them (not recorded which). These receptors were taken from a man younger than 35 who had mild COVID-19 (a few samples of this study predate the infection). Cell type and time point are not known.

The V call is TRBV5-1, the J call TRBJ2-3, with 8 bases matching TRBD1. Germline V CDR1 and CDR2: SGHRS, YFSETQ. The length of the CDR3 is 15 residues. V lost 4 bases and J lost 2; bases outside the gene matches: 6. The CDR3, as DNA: TGCGCCAGCAGCGTCCAGGGGGCCCCCACAGATACGCAGTATTTT. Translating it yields CASSVQGAPTDTQYF.

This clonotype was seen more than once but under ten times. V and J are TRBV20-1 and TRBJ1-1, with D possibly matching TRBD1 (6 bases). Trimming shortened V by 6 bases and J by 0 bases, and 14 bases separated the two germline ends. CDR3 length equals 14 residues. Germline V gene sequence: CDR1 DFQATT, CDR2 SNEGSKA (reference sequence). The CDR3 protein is CSAQNRALNTEAFF. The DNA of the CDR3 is TGCAGTGCGCAGAACAGGGCCCTGAACACTGAAGCTTTCTTT.

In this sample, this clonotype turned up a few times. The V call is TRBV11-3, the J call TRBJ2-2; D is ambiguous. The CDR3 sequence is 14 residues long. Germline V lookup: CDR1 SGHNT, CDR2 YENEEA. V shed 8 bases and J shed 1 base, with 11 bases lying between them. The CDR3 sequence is CASFWQENTGELFF. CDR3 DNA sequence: TGTGCCAGCTTCTGGCAGGAGAACACCGGGGAGCTGTTTTTT.

CDR3 protein: CSARAHYEQYV. In nucleotides, the CDR3 is TGCAGTGCTAGAGCGCATTACGAGCAGTACGTC. The chain links TRBV20-1 to TRBJ2-7; no clear D. The CDR3 contains 11 residues. CDR1 and CDR2 from the germline V gene are DFQATT and SNEGSKA (reference sequence). V was clipped by 1 base and J by 4 bases, with 5 bases between them.

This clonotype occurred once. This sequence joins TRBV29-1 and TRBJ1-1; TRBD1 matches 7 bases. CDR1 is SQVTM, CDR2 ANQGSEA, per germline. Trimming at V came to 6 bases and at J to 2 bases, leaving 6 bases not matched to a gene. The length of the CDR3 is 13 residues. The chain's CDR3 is CSVHGGGNTEAFF. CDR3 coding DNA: TGCAGCGTCCACGGAGGGGGCAACACTGAAGCTTTCTTT.

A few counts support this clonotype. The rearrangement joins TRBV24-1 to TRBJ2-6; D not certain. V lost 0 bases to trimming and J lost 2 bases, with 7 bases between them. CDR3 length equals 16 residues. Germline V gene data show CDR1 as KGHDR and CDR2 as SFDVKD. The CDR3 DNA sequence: TGTGCCACCAGTGATTTGAGCCAGACTGGGGCCAACGTCCTGACTTTC. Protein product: CATSDLSQTGANVLTF.

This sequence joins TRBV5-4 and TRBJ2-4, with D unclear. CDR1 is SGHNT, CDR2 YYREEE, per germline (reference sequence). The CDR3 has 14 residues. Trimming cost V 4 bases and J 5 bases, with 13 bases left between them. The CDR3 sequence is CASSPDWVENIQYF. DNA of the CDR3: TGTGCCAGCAGCCCGGATTGGGTAGAAAACATTCAGTACTTC.

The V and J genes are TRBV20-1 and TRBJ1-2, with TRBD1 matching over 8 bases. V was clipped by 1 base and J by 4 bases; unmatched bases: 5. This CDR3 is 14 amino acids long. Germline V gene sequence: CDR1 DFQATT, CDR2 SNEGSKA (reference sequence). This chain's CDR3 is CSARAGQGFYGYTF. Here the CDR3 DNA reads TGCAGTGCTAGAGCCGGACAGGGATTCTATGGCTACACCTTC.

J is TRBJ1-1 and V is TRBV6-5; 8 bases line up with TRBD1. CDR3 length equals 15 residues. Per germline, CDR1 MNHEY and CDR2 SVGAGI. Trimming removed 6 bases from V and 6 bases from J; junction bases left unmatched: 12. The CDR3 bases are TGTGCCAGCAGCCCCCGGCCAGGGGGCGTCCCTGAAGCTTTCTTT. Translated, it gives CASSPRPGGVPEAFF.

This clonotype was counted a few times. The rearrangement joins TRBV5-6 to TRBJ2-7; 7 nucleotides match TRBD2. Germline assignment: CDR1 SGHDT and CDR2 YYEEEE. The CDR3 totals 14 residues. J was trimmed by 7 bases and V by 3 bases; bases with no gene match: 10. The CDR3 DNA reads TGTGCCAGCAGCTGCCCTCCGGCAGCGGGGGAGCAGTACGTC. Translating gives CASSCPPAAGEQYV.

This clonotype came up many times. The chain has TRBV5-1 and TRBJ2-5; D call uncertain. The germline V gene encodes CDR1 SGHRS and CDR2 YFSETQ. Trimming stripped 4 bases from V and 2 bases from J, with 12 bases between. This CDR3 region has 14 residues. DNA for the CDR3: TGCGCCAGCAGCCCCCGGACGAAACAAGAGACCCAGTACTTC. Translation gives CASSPRTKQETQYF.

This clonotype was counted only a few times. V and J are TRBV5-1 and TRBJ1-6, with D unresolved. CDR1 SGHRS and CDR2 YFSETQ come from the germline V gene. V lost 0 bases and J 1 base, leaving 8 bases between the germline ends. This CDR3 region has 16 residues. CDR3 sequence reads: CASSLEGRSYNSPLHF. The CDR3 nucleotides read TGCGCCAGCAGCTTGGAAGGGAGGTCCTATAATTCACCCCTCCACTTT. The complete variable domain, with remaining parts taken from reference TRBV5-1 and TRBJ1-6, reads KAGVTQTPRYLIKTRGQQVTLSCSPISGHRSVSWYQQTPGQGLQFLFEYFSETQRNKGNFPGRFSGRQFSNSRSEMNVSTLELGDSALYLCASSLEGRSYNSPLHFGNGTRLTVT.

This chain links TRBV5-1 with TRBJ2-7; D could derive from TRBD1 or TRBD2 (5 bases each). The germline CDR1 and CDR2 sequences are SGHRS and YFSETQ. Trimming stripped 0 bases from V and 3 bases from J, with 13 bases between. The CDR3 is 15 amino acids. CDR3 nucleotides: TGCGCCAGCAGCTTGGCCTGGGATGGGGGCTACGAGCAGTACTTC. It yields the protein CASSLAWDGGYEQYF.

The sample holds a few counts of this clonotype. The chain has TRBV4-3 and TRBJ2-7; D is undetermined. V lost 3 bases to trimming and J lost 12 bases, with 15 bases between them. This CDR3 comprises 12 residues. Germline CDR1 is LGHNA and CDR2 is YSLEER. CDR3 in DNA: TGCGCCAGCAGCCAGGGTAATAGAGCACTGTACTTC. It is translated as CASSQGNRALYF.

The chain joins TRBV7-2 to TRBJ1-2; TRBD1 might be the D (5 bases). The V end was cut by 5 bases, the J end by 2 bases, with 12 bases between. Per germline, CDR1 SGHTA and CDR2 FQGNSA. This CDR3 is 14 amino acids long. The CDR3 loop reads CASSQGPINYGYTF. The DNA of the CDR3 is TGTGCCAGCAGCCAGGGACCGATCAACTATGGCTACACCTTC.

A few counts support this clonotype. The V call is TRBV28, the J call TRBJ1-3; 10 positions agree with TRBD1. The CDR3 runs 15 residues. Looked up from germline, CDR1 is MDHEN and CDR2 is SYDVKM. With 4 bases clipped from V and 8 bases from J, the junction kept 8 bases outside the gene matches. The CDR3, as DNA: TGTGCCAGCAGTTCCGGGACAGGGGAGAGGCACACCATATATTTT. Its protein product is CASSSGTGERHTIYF. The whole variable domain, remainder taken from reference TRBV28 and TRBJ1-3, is DVKVTQSSRYLVKRTGEKVFLECVQDMDHENMFWYRQDPGLGLRLIYFSYDVKMKEKGDIPEGYSVSREKKERFSLILESASTNQTSMYLCASSSGTGERHTIYFGEGSWLTVV.

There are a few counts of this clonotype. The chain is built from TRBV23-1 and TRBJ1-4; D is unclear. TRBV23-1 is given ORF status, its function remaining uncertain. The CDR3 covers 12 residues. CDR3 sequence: CVTRATNEKLFF. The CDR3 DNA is TGCGTCACCCGTGCAACTAATGAAAAACTGTTTTTT.

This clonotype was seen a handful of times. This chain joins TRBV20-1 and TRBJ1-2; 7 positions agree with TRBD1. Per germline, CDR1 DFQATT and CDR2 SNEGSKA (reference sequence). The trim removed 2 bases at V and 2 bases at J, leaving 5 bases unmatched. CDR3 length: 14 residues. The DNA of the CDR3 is TGCAGTGCTAGACCTGGGACAGTCAACTATGGCTACACCTTC. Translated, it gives CSARPGTVNYGYTF.

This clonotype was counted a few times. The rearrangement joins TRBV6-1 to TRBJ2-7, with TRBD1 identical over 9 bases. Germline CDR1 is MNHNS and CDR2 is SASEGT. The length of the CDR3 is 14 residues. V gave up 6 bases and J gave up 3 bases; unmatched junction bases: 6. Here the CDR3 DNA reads TGTGCCAGCAGGCCCCGGACAGGGGTCTACGAGCAGTACTTC. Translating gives CASRPRTGVYEQYF.

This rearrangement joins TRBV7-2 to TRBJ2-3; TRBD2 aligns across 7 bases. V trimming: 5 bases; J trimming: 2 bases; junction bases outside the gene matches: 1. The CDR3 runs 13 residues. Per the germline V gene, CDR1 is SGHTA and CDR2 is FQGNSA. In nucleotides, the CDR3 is TGTGCCAGCAGCAAGCGGGACACAGATACGCAGTATTTT. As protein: CASSKRDTDTQYF.

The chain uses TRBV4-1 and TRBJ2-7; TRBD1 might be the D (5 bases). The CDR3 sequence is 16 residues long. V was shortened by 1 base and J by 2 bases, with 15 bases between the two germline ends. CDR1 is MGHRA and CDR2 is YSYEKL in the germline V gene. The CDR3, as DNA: TGCGCCAGCAGCCAAGGGCCCCAGGGAAGACCCTACGAGCAGTACTTC. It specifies CASSQGPQGRPYEQYF.

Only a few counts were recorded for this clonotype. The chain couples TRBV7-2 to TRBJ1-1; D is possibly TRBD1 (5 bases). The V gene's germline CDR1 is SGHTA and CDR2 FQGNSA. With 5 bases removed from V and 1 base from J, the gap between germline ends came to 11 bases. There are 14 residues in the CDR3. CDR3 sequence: CASSTGPANTEAFF. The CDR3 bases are TGTGCCAGCAGCACGGGACCGGCGAACACTGAAGCTTTCTTT.

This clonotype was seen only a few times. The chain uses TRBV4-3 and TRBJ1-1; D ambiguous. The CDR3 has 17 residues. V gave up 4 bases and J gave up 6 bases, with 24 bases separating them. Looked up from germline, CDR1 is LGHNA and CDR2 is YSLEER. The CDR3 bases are TGCGCCAGCAGCCCCGGTAAGGGCCCCCTGTCGTGGGCTGAAGCTTTCTTT. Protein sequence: CASSPGKGPLSWAEAFF.

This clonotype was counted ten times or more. Written as DNA, the CDR3 is TGTGCCAGCAGCTTACAAAATAATTCACCCCTCCACTTT. Amino acids: CASSLQNNSPLHF. This chain joins TRBV7-3 and TRBJ1-6; no firm D call. CDR1 SGHTA and CDR2 FQGTGA come from the germline V gene. V lost 2 bases and J 5 bases, leaving 4 bases between the germline ends. The CDR3 consists of 13 residues.

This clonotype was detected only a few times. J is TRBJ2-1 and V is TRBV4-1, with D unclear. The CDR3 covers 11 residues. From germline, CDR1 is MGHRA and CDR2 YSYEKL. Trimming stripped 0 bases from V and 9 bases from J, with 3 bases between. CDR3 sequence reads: CASSQEAEQFF. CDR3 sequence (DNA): TGCGCCAGCAGCCAAGAAGCTGAGCAGTTCTTC.